This paragraph covers one TCR beta chain sequence. Its antigen is still unknown. This record belongs to a study of response to subunit inactivated influenza vaccine. CDR3 length: 15 residues. V was trimmed by 2 bases and J by 4 bases, leaving 12 bases between them. The germline gives CDR1 SEHNR, CDR2 FQNEAQ (reference sequence). Via MiXCR, TCRdb re-called the RT-PCR reads, giving one row per CDR3 protein. The sample lists 500,000 to 550,000 distinct CDR3 sequences; around 7.9% were seen once. Findings and limits, study-wide: Each seasonal influenza vaccination, the authors suggested, recruits few new T cells.

V gene TRBV7-9 combines with J gene TRBJ2-1; D not certain. The sequence came from a man in his fifties or sixties who received an inactivated influenza vaccine. The sample here was PBMCs from blood, taken less than 30 months after vaccination. The CDR3 region has the DNA TGTGCCAGCAGCTTAAGCCGCCACAATTACAATGAGCAGTTCTTC. Translating gives CASSLSRHNYNEQFF.